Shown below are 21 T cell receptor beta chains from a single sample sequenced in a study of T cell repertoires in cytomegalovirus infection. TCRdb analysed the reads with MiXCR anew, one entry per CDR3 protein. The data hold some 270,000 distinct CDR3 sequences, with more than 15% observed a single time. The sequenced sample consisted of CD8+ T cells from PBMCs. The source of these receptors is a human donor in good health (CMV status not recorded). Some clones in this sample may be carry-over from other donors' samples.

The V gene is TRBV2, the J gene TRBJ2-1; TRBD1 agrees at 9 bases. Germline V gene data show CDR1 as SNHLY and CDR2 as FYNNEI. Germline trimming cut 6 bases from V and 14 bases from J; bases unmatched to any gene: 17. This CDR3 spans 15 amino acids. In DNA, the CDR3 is TGTGCCAGCAGCGGATCCGGGACAGGGTCCTCAGGAGAGTTCTTC. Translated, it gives CASSGSGTGSSGEFF.

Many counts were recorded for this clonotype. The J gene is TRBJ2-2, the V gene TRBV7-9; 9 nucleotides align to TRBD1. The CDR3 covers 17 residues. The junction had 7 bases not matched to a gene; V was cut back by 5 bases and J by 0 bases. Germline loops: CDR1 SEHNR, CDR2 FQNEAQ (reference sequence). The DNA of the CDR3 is TGTGCCAGCAGCCGGGCGAGACAGGGGGCGAACACCGGGGAGCTGTTTTTT. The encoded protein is CASSRARQGANTGELFF.

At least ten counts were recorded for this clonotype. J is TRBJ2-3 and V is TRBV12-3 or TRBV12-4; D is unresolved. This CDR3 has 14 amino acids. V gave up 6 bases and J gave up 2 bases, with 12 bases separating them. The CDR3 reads CASSPAADTDTQYF. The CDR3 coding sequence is TGTGCCAGCAGCCCCGCGGCCGACACAGATACGCAGTATTTT.

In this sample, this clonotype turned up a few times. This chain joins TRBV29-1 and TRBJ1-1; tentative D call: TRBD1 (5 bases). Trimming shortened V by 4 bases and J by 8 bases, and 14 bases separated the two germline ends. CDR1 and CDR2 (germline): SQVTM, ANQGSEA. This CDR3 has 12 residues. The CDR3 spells CSVVVGAEEAFF. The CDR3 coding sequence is TGCAGCGTTGTGGTTGGGGCGGAGGAAGCTTTCTTT. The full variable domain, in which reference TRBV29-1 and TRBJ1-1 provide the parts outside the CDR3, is SAVISQKPSRDICQRGTSLTIQCQVDSQVTMMFWYRQQPGQSLTLIATANQGSEATYESGFVIDKFPISRPNLTFSTLTVSNMSPEDSSIYLCSVVVGAEEAFFGQGTRLTVV.

In DNA, the CDR3 is TGCGCCAGCAGCCCGGGGATTTCAACTAATGAAAAACTGTTTTTT. This codes for CASSPGISTNEKLFF. This sequence joins TRBV5-1 and TRBJ1-4, with D unclear. The CDR3 has 15 residues. V gave up 4 bases and J gave up 0 bases, with 10 bases separating them. Germline values: CDR1 SGHRS, CDR2 YFSETQ.

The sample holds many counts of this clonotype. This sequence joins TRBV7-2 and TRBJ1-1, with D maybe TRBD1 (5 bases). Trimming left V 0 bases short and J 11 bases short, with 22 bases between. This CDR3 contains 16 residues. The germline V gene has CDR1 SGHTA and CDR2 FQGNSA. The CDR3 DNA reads TGTGCCAGCAGCTTAGCTTTCGCGGGACCTCTTTTCAGGGCTTTCTTT. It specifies CASSLAFAGPLFRAFF.

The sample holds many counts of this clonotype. CDR3 sequence: CASSYSWRSTDTQYF. The CDR3 DNA follows: TGTGCCAGCAGTTACTCGTGGCGGAGCACAGATACGCAGTATTTT. The chain links TRBV6-2 or TRBV6-3 to TRBJ2-3; D gene unclear. This CDR3 is built from 15 residues. Germline CDR1 reads MNHEY; CDR2 reads SVGEGT. Trimming took 0 bases from V and 0 from J, leaving 7 bases between them.

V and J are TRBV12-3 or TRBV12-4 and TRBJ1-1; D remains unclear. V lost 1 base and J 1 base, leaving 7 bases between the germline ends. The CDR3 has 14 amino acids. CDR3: CASSLGYENTEAFF. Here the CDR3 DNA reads TGTGCCAGCAGTTTAGGATACGAGAACACTGAAGCTTTCTTT.

The CDR3 DNA reads TGTGCCAGTAGTATAGTGACAGGGGTTACTGAAGCTTTCTTT. Its translation: CASSIVTGVTEAFF. The chain uses TRBV19 and TRBJ1-1, with 8 positions matching TRBD1. J lost 5 bases, V lost 1 base, and 3 bases had no gene match. The CDR3 runs 14 residues. CDR1 is LNHDA and CDR2 is SQIVND in the germline V gene (reference sequence).

Written as DNA, the CDR3 is TGTGCCAGCAGTCCCTTAGCGGAAGACTACGAGCAGTACTTC. It codes for CASSPLAEDYEQYF. The rearrangement joins TRBV28 to TRBJ2-7; possible D gene TRBD2, 6 bases. The CDR3 is made up of 14 amino acids. The germline V and J ends were trimmed by 5 bases and 3 bases, with 14 bases remaining between them. The V gene's germline CDR1 is MDHEN and CDR2 SYDVKM.

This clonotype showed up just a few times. Here the CDR3 reads CASSYATSTGELFF. In nucleotides, the CDR3 is TGTGCCAGCAGTTACGCCACGTCAACCGGGGAGCTGTTTTTT. The chain combines TRBV6-2 or TRBV6-3 with TRBJ2-2; D is unresolved. The length of the CDR3 is 14 residues. Germline values: CDR1 MNHEY, CDR2 SVGEGT. Trimming stripped 2 bases from V and 5 bases from J, with 9 bases between.

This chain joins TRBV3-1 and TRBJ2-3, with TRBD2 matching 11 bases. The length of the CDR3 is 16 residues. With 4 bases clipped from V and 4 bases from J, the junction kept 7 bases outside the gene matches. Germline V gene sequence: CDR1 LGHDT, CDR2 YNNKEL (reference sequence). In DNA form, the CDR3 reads TGTGCCAGCAGCCCCTACTCGACTAGCGGGGCAGATACGCAGTATTTT. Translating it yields CASSPYSTSGADTQYF.

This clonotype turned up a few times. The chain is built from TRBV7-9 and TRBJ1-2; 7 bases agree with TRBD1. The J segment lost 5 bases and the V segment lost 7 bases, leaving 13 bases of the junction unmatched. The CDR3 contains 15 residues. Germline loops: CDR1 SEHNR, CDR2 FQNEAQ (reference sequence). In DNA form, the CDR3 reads TGTGCCAGCACGGGGACAGAACCTAGCGAGTATGGCTACACCTTC. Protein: CASTGTEPSEYGYTF.

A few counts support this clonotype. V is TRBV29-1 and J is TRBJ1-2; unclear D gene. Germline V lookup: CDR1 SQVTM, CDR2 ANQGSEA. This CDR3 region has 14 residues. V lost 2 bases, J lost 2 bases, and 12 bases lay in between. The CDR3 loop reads CSVESSATNYGYTF. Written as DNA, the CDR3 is TGCAGCGTTGAATCGTCAGCTACGAACTATGGCTACACCTTC. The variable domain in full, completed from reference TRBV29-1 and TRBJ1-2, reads SAVISQKPSRDICQRGTSLTIQCQVDSQVTMMFWYRQQPGQSLTLIATANQGSEATYESGFVIDKFPISRPNLTFSTLTVSNMSPEDSSIYLCSVESSATNYGYTFGSGTRLTVV.

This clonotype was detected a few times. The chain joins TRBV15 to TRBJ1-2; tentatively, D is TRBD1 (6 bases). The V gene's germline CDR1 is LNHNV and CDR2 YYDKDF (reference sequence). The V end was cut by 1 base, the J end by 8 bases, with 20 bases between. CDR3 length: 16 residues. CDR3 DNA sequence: TGTGCCACCAGCAGAGGGGCAGGGGTTGACGTGGGGGGCTACACCTTC. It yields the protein CATSRGAGVDVGGYTF.

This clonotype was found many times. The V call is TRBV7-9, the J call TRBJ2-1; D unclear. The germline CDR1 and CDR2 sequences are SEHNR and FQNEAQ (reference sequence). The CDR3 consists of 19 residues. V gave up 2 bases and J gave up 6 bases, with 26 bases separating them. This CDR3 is CASSLLARPVSLDSNEQFF. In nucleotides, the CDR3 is TGTGCCAGCAGCTTACTTGCTCGCCCGGTGAGCTTGGATTCCAATGAGCAGTTCTTC.

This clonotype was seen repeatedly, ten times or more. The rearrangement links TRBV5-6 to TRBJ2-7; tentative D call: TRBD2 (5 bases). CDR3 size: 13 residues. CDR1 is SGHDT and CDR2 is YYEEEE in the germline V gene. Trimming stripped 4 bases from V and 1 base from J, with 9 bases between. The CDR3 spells CASSLRGSYEQYF. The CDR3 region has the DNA TGTGCCAGCAGCCTCCGGGGTTCCTACGAGCAGTACTTC.

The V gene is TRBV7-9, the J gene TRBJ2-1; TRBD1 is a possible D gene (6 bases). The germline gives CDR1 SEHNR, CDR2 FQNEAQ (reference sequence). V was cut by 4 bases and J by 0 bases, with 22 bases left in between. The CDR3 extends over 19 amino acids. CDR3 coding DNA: TGTGCCAGCAGCTCAACCCATCTAGGGGACATAGGCTCCTACAATGAGCAGTTCTTC. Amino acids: CASSSTHLGDIGSYNEQFF. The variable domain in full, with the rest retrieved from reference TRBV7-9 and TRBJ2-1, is DTGVSQNPRHKITKRGQNVTFRCDPISEHNRLYWYRQTLGQGPEFLTYFQNEAQLEKSRLLSDRFSAERPKGSFSTLEIQRTEQGDSAMYLCASSSTHLGDIGSYNEQFFGPGTRLTVL.

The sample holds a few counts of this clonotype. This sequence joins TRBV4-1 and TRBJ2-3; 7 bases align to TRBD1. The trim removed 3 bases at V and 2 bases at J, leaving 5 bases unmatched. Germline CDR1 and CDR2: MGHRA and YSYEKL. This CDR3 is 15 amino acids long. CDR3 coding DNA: TGCGCCAGCAGCCATCCCGGGACAGCCACAGATACGCAGTATTTT. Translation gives CASSHPGTATDTQYF.

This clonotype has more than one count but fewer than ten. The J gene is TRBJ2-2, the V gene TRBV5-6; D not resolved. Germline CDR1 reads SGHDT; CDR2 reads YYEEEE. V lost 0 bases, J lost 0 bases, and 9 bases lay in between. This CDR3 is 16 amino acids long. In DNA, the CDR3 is TGTGCCAGCAGCTTGGCGACGGATACGAACACCGGGGAGCTGTTTTTT. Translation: CASSLATDTNTGELFF.

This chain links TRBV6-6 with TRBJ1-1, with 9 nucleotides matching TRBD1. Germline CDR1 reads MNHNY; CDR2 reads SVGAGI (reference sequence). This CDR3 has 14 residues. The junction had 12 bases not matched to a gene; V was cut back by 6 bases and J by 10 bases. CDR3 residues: CASSLTGTGLGAFF. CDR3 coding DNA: TGTGCCAGCAGCCTCACGGGGACAGGGCTAGGAGCTTTCTTT.